This passage covers 7 T cell receptor beta chains from one sample sequenced in a study of blood T cell repertoires in COVID-19 (dated by TCRdb to 2020 to 2021). Receptor amplification or capture employed the immunoSEQ multiplex PCR assay. The table was pulled from immuneACCESS by TCRdb, which kept in-frame rearrangements only. Such tables lose some clones; where checked, under half of the loss comes from unresolved V genes, and the rest has no known cause. Here the sample has about 120,000 clones; 75% to 85% occur a single time. The ten largest clones represent around 4.1% of the sample. Input material: peripheral blood. These TCRs come from a woman of 80 years or more with acute or convalescent COVID-19.

The chain is built from TRBV5-1 and TRBJ1-5; 7 nucleotides agree with TRBD1. The CDR3 contains 14 residues. V lost 2 bases and J lost 7; bases outside the gene matches: 6. Germline CDR1 is SGHRS and CDR2 is YFSETQ. This CDR3 is CASSLSGTEQPQHF. The CDR3 region has the DNA TGCGCCAGCAGCTTATCCGGGACAGAACAGCCCCAGCATTTT.

The chain uses TRBV19 and TRBJ2-7; 7 nucleotides match TRBD2. Trimming at V came to 0 bases and at J to 1 base, leaving 6 bases not matched to a gene. This CDR3 spans 16 amino acids. From germline, CDR1 is LNHDA and CDR2 SQIVND (reference sequence). CDR3 in amino acids: CASSIDGAGPSYEQYF. The CDR3 DNA is TGTGCCAGTAGTATAGATGGAGCGGGACCTTCCTACGAGCAGTACTTC.

The count of this clone is one. V is TRBV6-5 and J is TRBJ1-1, with D possibly TRBD1 on 6 matching bases. The CDR3 has 16 residues. Germline CDR1 and CDR2: MNHEY and SVGAGI. Trimming took 2 bases from V and 5 from J, leaving 18 bases between them. The CDR3 nucleotides read TGTGCCAGCAGTTACCCTACTGGCAGGGGTAGGACTGAAGCTTTCTTT. Its protein is CASSYPTGRGRTEAFF.

J is TRBJ2-2 and V is TRBV21-1; TRBD2, the table's D call, was not compared with the DNA. TRBV21-1 is given as a pseudogene. The CDR3 consists of 15 residues. The CDR3 is CASSKARVLTGELFF. The CDR3 DNA sequence: TGTGCCAGCAGCAAAGCGCGGGTCCTCACCGGGGAGCTGTTTTTT.

The rearrangement links TRBV19 to TRBJ1-4; a weak D match, TRBD1 (5 bases). The CDR3 runs 11 residues. Germline V lookup: CDR1 LNHDA, CDR2 SQIVND (reference sequence). Trimming left V 6 bases short and J 6 bases short, with 5 bases between. The CDR3 nucleotides are TGTGCCAGTAGGACAGATGAAAAACTGTTTTTT. Encoded protein: CASRTDEKLFF.

The gene calls are TRBV4-3 and TRBJ2-1; TRBD2 agrees at 9 bases. This CDR3 is 16 amino acids long. J lost 6 bases, V lost 0 bases, and 6 bases had no gene match. CDR1 is LGHNA and CDR2 is YSLEER in the germline V gene. The CDR3 bases are TGCGCCAGCAGCCAAGATTGGGCTAGCGGGATCAATGAGCAGTTCTTC. Amino acid sequence: CASSQDWASGINEQFF.

The rearrangement uses TRBV7-9 and TRBJ1-3, with TRBD1 matching 7 bases. This CDR3 comprises 17 residues. CDR1 and CDR2 (germline): SEHNR, FQNEAQ (reference sequence). The junction had 13 bases not matched to a gene; V was cut back by 5 bases and J by 3 bases. In nucleotides, the CDR3 is TGTGCCAGCAGCCGAGTGACAGGGATCCGAGATGGAAACACCATATATTTT. Residues: CASSRVTGIRDGNTIYF.